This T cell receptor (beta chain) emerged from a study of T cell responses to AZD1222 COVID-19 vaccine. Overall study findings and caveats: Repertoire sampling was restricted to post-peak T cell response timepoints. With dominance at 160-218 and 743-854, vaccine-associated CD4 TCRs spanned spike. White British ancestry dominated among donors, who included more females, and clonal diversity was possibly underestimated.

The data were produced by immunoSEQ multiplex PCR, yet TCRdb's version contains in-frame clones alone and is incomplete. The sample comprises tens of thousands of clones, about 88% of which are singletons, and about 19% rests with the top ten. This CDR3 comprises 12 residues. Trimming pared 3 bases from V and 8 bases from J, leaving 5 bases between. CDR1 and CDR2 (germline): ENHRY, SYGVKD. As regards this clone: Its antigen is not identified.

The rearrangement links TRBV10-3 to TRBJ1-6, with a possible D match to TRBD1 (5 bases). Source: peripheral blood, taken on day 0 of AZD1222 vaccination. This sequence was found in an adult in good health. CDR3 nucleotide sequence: TGTGCCATCAGTGAAGGGGATTCACCCCTCCACTTT. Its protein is CAISEGDSPLHF.